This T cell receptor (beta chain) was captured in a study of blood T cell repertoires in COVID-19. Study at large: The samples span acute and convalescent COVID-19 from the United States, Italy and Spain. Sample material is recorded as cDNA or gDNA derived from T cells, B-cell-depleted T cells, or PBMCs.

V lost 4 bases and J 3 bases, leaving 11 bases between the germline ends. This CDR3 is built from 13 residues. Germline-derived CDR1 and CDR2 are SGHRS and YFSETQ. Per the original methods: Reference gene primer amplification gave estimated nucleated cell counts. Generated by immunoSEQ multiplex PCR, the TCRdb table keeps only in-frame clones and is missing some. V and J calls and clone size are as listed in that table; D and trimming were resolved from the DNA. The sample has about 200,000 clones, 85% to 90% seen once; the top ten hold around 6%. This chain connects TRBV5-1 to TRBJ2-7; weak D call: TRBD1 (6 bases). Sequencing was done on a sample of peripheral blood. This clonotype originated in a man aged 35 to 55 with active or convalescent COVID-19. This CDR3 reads CASSPQGIYEQYF. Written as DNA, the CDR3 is TGCGCCAGCAGCCCGCAGGGGATCTACGAGCAGTACTTC.